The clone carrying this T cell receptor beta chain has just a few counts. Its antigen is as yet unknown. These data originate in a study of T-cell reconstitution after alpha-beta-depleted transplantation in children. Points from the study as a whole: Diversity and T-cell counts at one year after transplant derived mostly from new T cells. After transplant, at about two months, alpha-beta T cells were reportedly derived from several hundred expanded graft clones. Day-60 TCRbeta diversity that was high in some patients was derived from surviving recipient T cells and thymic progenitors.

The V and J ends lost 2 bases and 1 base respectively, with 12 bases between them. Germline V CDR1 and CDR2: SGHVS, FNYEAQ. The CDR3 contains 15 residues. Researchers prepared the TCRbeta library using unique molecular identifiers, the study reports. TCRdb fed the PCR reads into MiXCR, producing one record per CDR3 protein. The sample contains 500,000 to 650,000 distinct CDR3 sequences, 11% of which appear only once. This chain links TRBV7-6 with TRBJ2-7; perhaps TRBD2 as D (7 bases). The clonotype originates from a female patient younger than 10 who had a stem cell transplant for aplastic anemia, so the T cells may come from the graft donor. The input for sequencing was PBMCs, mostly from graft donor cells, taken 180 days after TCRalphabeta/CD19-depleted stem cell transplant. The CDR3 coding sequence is TGTGCCAGCAGCTTATCGGGGGGCGCGTCCTACGAGCAGTACTTC. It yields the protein CASSLSGGASYEQYF.